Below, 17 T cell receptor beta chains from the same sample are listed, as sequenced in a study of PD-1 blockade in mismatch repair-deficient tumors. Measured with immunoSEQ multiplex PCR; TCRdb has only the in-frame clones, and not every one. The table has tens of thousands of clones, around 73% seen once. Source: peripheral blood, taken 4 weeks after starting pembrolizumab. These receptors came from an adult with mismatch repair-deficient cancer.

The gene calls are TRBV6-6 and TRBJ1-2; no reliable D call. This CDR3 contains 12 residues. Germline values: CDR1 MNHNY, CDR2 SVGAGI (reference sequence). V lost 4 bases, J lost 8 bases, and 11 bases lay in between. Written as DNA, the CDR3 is TGTGCCAGCAGTTCCCCTAGTGGCGGCTACACCTTC. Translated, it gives CASSSPSGGYTF.

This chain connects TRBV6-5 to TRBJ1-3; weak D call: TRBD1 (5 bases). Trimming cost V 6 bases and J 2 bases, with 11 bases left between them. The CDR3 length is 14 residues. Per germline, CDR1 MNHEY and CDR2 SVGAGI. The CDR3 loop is CASSLDSTGNTIYF. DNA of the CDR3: TGTGCCAGCAGCTTAGACAGTACTGGAAACACCATATATTTT.

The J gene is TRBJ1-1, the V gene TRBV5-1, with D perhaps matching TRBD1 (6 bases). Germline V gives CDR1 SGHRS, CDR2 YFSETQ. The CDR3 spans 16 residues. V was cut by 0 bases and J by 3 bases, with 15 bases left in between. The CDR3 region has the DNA TGCGCCAGCAGCTTGGGCGGGGGGCGTCGGGACACTGAAGCTTTCTTT. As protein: CASSLGGGRRDTEAFF.

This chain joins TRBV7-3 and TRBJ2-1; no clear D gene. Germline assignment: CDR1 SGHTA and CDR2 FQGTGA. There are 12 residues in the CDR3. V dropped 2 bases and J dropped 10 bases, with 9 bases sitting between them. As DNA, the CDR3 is TGTGCCAGCAGCTTATTGCTGGAAGAGCAGTTCTTC. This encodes CASSLLLEEQFF.

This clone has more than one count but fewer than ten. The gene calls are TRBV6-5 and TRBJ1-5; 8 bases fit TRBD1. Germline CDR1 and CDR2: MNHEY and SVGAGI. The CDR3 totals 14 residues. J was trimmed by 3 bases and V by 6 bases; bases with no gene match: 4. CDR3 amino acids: CASRPTGVNQPQHF. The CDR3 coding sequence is TGTGCCAGCAGGCCGACAGGGGTCAATCAGCCCCAGCATTTT.

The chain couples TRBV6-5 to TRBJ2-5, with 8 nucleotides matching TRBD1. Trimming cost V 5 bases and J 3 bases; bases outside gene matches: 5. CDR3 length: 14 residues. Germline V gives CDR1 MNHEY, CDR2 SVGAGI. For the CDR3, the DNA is TGTGCCAGCAGTACCTTGGACAGGGAAGAGACCCAGTACTTC. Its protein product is CASSTLDREETQYF.

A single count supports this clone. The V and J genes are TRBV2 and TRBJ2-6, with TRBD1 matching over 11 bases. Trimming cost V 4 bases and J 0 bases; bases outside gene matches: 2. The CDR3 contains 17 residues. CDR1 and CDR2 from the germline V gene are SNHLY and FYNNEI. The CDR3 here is CASSGGTGGSGANVLTF. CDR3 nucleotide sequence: TGTGCCAGCAGTGGTGGGACAGGGGGCTCTGGGGCCAACGTCCTGACTTTC.

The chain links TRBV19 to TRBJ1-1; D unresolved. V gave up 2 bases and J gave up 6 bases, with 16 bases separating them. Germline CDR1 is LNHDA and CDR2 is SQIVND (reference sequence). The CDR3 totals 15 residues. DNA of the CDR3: TGTGCCAGTAGTATAAGCGGGCAGTTCAGGTCTGAAGCTTTCTTT. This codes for CASSISGQFRSEAFF.

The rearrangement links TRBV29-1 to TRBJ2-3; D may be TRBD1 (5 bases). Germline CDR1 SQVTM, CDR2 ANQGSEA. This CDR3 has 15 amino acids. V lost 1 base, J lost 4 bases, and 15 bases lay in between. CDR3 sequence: CSVEARGQGPDTQYF. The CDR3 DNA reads TGCAGCGTTGAAGCCAGAGGACAAGGCCCAGATACGCAGTATTTT.

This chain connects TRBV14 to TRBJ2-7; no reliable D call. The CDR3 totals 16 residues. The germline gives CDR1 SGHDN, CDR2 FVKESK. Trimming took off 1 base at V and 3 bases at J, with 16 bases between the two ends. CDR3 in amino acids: CASSQGAASGRYEQYF. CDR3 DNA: TGTGCCAGCAGCCAAGGGGCCGCCTCCGGCCGCTACGAGCAGTACTTC.

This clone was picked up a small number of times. As DNA, the CDR3 is TGTGCCAGCAGTTTACCCGGGGACGTTGATGGCTACACCTTC. Translating it yields CASSLPGDVDGYTF. This chain joins TRBV28 and TRBJ1-2, with D possibly TRBD1 on 5 matching bases. The CDR3 totals 14 residues. Germline CDR1 MDHEN, CDR2 SYDVKM. Trimming took 2 bases from V and 6 from J, leaving 13 bases between them.

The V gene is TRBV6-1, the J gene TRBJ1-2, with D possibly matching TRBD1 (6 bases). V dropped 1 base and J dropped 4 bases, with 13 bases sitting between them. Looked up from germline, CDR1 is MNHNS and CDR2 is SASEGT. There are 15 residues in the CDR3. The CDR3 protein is CASSEGWGPIYGYTF. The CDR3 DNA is TGTGCCAGCAGTGAAGGGTGGGGGCCGATCTATGGCTACACCTTC.

The CDR3 DNA sequence: TGTGCCAGTAGTATCTCTCCCGGACACCCCTATGGCTACACCTTC. As protein: CASSISPGHPYGYTF. This chain uses TRBV19 with TRBJ1-2; D might be TRBD1 (5 bases). Germline assignment: CDR1 LNHDA and CDR2 SQIVND (reference sequence). The CDR3 totals 15 residues. The V end lost 3 bases, the J end lost 4 bases, and 15 bases lay between the germline ends.

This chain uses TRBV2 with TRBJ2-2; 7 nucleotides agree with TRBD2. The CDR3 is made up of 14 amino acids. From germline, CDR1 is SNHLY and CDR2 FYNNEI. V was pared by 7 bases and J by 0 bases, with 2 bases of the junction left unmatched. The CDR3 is CASILAANTGELFF. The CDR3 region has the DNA TGTGCCAGCATCCTAGCGGCGAACACCGGGGAGCTGTTTTTT.

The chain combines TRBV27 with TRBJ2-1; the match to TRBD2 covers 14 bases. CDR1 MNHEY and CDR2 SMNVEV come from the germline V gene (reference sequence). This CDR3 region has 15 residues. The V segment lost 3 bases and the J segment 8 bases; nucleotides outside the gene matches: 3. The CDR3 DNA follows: TGTGCCAGCAGTTTCGGGACTAGCGGGAGCTATGAGCAGTTCTTC. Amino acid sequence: CASSFGTSGSYEQFF.

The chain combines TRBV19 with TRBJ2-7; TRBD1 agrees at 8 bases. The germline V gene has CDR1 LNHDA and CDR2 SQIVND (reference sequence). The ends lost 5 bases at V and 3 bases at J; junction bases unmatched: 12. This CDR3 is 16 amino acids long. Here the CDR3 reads CASSPLDRGDYYEQYF. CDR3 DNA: TGTGCCAGTAGTCCCCTAGACAGGGGAGATTACTACGAGCAGTACTTC. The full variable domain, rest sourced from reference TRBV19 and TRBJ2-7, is DGGITQSPKYLFRKEGQNVTLSCEQNLNHDAMYWYRQDPGQGLRLIYYSQIVNDFQKGDIAEGYSVSREKKESFPLTVTSAQKNPTAFYLCASSPLDRGDYYEQYFGPGTRLTVT.

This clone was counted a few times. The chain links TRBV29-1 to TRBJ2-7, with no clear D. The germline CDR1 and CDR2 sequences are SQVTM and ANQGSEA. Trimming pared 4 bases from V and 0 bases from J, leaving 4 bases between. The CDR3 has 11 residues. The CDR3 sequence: CSVGNSYEQYF. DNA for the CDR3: TGCAGCGTTGGAAACTCCTACGAGCAGTACTTC.